The 7 T cell receptor beta chains below come from one sample, sequenced in a study of T cells in Graves' hyperthyroidism and ophthalmopathy. TCR beta CDR3 sequences were amplified from RNA transcripts. The study used the HTBI primer set for a first-round RT-PCR of the TCR CDR3. TCRdb ran MiXCR on the multiplex PCR reads and lists one entry per CDR3 protein. The sample contains under 700,000 distinct CDR3 sequences, roughly a sixth of which appear only once. The sample consisted of blood. All receptors come from a woman aged 18-29 years with Graves' hyperthyroidism.

This clonotype showed up many times. The V and J genes are TRBV20-1 and TRBJ2-7, with a possible D match to TRBD2 (6 bases). V shed 8 bases and J shed 3 bases, with 17 bases lying between them. Germline V gene sequence: CDR1 DFQATT, CDR2 SNEGSKA (reference sequence). This CDR3 has 13 amino acids. The CDR3, as DNA: TGCAGTCCCCAAAGCGGGTCGAACTACGAGCAGTACTTC. Protein sequence: CSPQSGSNYEQYF.

This clonotype was counted at least ten times. The chain employs TRBV18 and TRBJ2-5; D is uncertain. V was shortened by 0 bases and J by 5 bases, with 7 bases between the two germline ends. Germline lookup yields CDR1 KGHSH and CDR2 LQKENI. The CDR3 totals 13 residues. CDR3 bases: TGTGCCAGCTCACCACCGGTTGTGGAGACCCAGTACTTC. Residues: CASSPPVVETQYF. Full variable domain (missing parts from reference TRBV18 and TRBJ2-5): NAGVMQNPRHLVRRRGQEARLRCSPMKGHSHVYWYRQLPEEGLKFMVYLQKENIIDESGMPKERFSAEFPKEGPSILRIQQVVRGDSAAYFCASSPPVVETQYFGPGTRLLVL.

The chain employs TRBV19 and TRBJ2-1; possibly TRBD2 for D (7 bases). The V and J ends lost 4 bases and 6 bases respectively, with 19 bases between them. Germline CDR1 reads LNHDA; CDR2 reads SQIVND (reference sequence). The CDR3 has 16 residues. CDR3 sequence reads: CASSNVVARGGNEQFF. The CDR3 DNA is TGTGCCAGTAGTAACGTTGTGGCAAGGGGGGGCAATGAGCAGTTCTTC.

The count of this clonotype is one. The rearrangement links TRBV20-1 to TRBJ2-4; 7 positions agree with TRBD2. The germline V gene has CDR1 DFQATT and CDR2 SNEGSKA (reference sequence). The CDR3 has 15 amino acids. The junction had 13 bases not matched to a gene; V was cut back by 5 bases and J by 6 bases. CDR3: CSAGPLAGVGNIQYF. The CDR3 coding sequence is TGCAGTGCTGGACCTCTGGCGGGAGTGGGAAACATTCAGTACTTC.

This chain uses TRBV4-1 with TRBJ2-6, with TRBD1 as a possible D gene (6 bases). Trimming removed 0 bases from V and 4 bases from J, with 16 bases in between. CDR1 and CDR2 (germline): MGHRA, YSYEKL. The CDR3 runs 18 residues. Written as DNA, the CDR3 is TGCGCCAGCAGCCAAGATCCTGCAGGGGCGCAGGGGGCCAACGTCCTGACTTTC. Its protein is CASSQDPAGAQGANVLTF.

This clonotype was seen at least ten times. The chain employs TRBV6-5 and TRBJ1-3; perhaps TRBD1 as D (5 bases). There are 17 residues in the CDR3. In germline, CDR1 is MNHEY, CDR2 SVGAGI. Trimming stripped 0 bases from V and 3 bases from J, with 15 bases between. The CDR3 region is CASSYSSRQGSGNTIYF. For the CDR3, the DNA is TGTGCCAGCAGTTACTCTTCCCGTCAGGGTAGTGGAAACACCATATATTTT.

The J gene is TRBJ2-7, the V gene TRBV3-1, with D maybe TRBD1 (5 bases). Per the germline V gene, CDR1 is LGHDT and CDR2 is YNNKEL (reference sequence). V gave up 0 bases and J gave up 2 bases, with 8 bases separating them. The length of the CDR3 is 14 residues. The CDR3 DNA sequence: TGTGCCAGCAGCCAAGATCGACAGACCTACGAGCAGTACTTC. This translates into CASSQDRQTYEQYF.